This T cell receptor (beta chain) derives from a study of shared clonotypes between healthy human individuals. Overall study results and limits: What rarefaction showed was incomplete sorted-subset sequencing despite large depth. Relative to clonotypes present in all four donors, those not shared had lower generation probabilities.

Execution of the assay was at deep level. Here immunoSEQ multiplex PCR was the method, and the copy in TCRdb shows in-frame clones only, minus some. The sample contains some 2 million clones, about 95% of which appear only once. Looked up from germline, CDR1 is MNHNY and CDR2 is SVGAGI (reference sequence). This CDR3 is built from 15 residues. V lost 5 bases and J lost 0, with 13 bases in between. In this sample, this clone turned up once. The antigen is not known. The sequencing sample was made of naive CD4+ T cells sorted from blood. The subset was: CD45RA+ positively selected. The chain is built from TRBV6-6 and TRBJ1-1; D may be TRBD1 (6 bases). This clonotype was obtained from a man aged 18-30 years in good health. CDR3 bases: TGTGCCAGCAGTCGACAGGCAGAAATGAACACTGAAGCTTTCTTT. This codes for CASSRQAEMNTEAFF.